The 8 T cell receptor beta chains below were found in one sample sequenced in a study of T-cell reconstitution after alpha-beta-depleted transplantation in children. Unique molecular identifiers were built into the TCRbeta library. Each CDR3 protein gets one entry after TCRdb re-called the PCR reads with MiXCR. The sample lists approximately 250,000 distinct CDR3 sequences; around 8.9% were seen once. The sequencing here drew on PBMCs from the stem cell graft donor, taken from the stem cell graft. Every receptor here comes from a human donor who donated a stem cell graft to a child with SCID.

This clonotype appeared many times. The V call is TRBV27, the J call TRBJ2-5, with a tentative D call TRBD1 (5 bases). This CDR3 spans 15 amino acids. V lost 5 bases to trimming and J lost 6 bases, with 19 bases between them. The germline V gene encodes CDR1 MNHEY and CDR2 SMNVEV (reference sequence). The CDR3 bases are TGTGCCAGCAGTGGCAGTGGGCAGGGTGGAAAGACCCAGTACTTC. Translating gives CASSGSGQGGKTQYF.

In this sample, this clonotype turned up many times. V is TRBV5-6 and J is TRBJ2-3, with D hard to call. The germline V gene encodes CDR1 SGHDT and CDR2 YYEEEE. The CDR3 length is 11 residues. Trimming pared 7 bases from V and 6 bases from J, leaving 9 bases between. In DNA form, the CDR3 reads TGTGCCAGCGAAAAGACGGATACGCAGTATTTT. It encodes CASEKTDTQYF.

This clonotype has ten or more counts. This chain joins TRBV12-3 or TRBV12-4 and TRBJ1-1; unclear D gene. The CDR3 runs to 16 residues. Trimming took 5 bases from V and 1 from J, leaving 17 bases between them. This chain's CDR3 is CASSPIPGLGNTEAFF. In DNA, the CDR3 is TGTGCCAGCAGTCCAATACCCGGACTGGGGAACACTGAAGCTTTCTTT.

This clonotype occurred many times. The chain carries TRBV20-1 and TRBJ2-5; TRBD1 aligns across 12 bases. This CDR3 spans 15 amino acids. J gave up 6 bases and V 6 bases, and 11 bases lay outside the gene matches. CDR1 is DFQATT and CDR2 is SNEGSKA in the germline V gene (reference sequence). The CDR3 DNA reads as TGCAGTGCCCTTGGTGGGACAGGGGGCCTAAAGACCCAGTACTTC. Residues: CSALGGTGGLKTQYF.

This clonotype came up many times. This chain links TRBV6-2 or TRBV6-3 with TRBJ2-1, with 7 bases identical to TRBD1. The V segment lost 0 bases and the J segment 8 bases; nucleotides outside the gene matches: 7. Germline values: CDR1 MNHEY, CDR2 SVGEGT. This CDR3 region has 15 residues. The CDR3 here is CASSYSDRASDEQFF. In DNA, the CDR3 is TGTGCCAGCAGTTACTCCGACAGGGCCTCCGATGAGCAGTTCTTC.

In its sample, this clonotype was seen many times. V usage is TRBV20-1 and J usage is TRBJ2-2; D perhaps matches TRBD2 (6 bases). The CDR3 has 14 amino acids. Germline assignment: CDR1 DFQATT and CDR2 SNEGSKA (reference sequence). V gave up 3 bases and J gave up 2 bases, with 10 bases separating them. CDR3 protein: CSARAGSNTGELFF. The CDR3 nucleotides are TGCAGTGCTAGGGCGGGATCTAACACCGGGGAGCTGTTTTTT.

This clonotype was observed many times. The chain carries TRBV7-8 and TRBJ2-7, with 10 bases matching TRBD1. The CDR3 runs to 17 residues. The J segment lost 5 bases and the V segment lost 0 bases, leaving 10 bases of the junction unmatched. Germline CDR1 and CDR2: SGHVS and FQNEAQ. The CDR3 DNA follows: TGTGCCAGCAGCTTAGCGGACTCGGGACAGGGGTTTCACGAGCAGTACTTC. It encodes CASSLADSGQGFHEQYF.

In its sample, this clonotype was seen many times. The chain uses TRBV14 and TRBJ2-3, with 8 bases that match TRBD1. Germline V gene data show CDR1 as SGHDN and CDR2 as FVKESK. CDR3 length: 16 amino acids. With 0 bases clipped from V and 3 bases from J, the junction kept 5 bases outside the gene matches. CDR3 amino acids: CASSQETGASTDTQYF. The CDR3 DNA sequence: TGTGCCAGCAGCCAAGAGACAGGGGCGTCGACAGATACGCAGTATTTT. Using reference TRBV14 and TRBJ2-3 for the parts outside the CDR3, the full variable domain is EAGVTQFPSHSVIEKGQTVTLRCDPISGHDNLYWYRRVMGKEIKFLLHFVKESKQDESGMPNNRFLAERTGGTYSTLKVQPAELEDSGVYFCASSQETGASTDTQYFGPGTRLTVL.